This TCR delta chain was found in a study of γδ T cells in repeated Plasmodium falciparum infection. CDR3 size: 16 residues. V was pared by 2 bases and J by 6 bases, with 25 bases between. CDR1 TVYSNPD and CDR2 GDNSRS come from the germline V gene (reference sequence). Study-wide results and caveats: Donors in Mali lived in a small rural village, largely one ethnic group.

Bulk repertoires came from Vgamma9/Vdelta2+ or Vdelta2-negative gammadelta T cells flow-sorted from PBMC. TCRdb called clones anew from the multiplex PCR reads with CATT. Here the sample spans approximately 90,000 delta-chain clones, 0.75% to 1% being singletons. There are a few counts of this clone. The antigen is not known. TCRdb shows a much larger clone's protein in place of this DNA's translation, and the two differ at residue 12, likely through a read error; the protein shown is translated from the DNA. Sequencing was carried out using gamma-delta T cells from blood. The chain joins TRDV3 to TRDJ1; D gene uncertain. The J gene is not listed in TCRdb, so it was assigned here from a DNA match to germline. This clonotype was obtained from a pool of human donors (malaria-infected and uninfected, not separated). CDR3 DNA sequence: TGTGCCTTTCGTCTAGCAGGCTGGCAACTTACCAATAAACTCATCTTT. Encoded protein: CAFRLAGWQLTNKLIF.